This entry features one T cell receptor beta chain sequence. What this receptor recognizes is not known. No base-level quality is on record; no much larger clone is a single base apart. The record originates from a study of T cell responses to AZD1222 COVID-19 vaccine (dated by TCRdb to the early 2020s). Concerning the study at large: TCR sequencing covered some 250 trial participants: approximately 200 given two doses of AZD1222 and 26 given two doses of MenACWY control vaccine. Trial participants were enrolled into age subgroups of 18-55, 56-69 and 70-plus years, which contained around 150, 28 and 57 TCR-sequenced participants, respectively.

The label giving this sample's time point can be read as: about 28 days (+/-7) after the second vaccine dose. The treatment or condition label for this specimen denotes: meningococcal conjugate vaccine given as trial control. The vaccinee samples were drawn from two UK trials, COV001 and COV002, one of which was a single-blind randomized controlled phase 2/3 trial testing AZD1222 (ChAdOx1 nCoV-19) in healthy adults. For TCRbeta chain sequencing, PBMC samples from trial participants were taken at day 0 and at day 28 after the second dose. The CDR3 regions of human TCRbeta chains were subjected to immunosequencing. Per the authors' processing: TCRs in the repertoires were compared against a reference library of SARS-CoV-2-specific TCRs that had been generated with the MIRA antigen-specificity platform. Breadth meant the fraction of unique TCRs that were SARS-CoV-2-associated, whereas depth meant the fraction of total T cells that were SARS-CoV-2-associated. Using the MIRA data, each spike-specific TCR was assigned both to the spike region to which the TCR was reactive and to a CD4 or CD8 class. Log10-transformed breadth and depth values were compared by one-way ANOVA with Sidak's multiple comparisons tests. TCRdb obtained this table from immuneACCESS and retained in-frame rearrangements with V and J assigned. These tables miss some clones; where compared with another copy, unresolved V genes account for less than half of the shortfall, and the remainder is unexplained. The D gene and trimming were derived from the DNA, and the V and J assignments and clone size from that table. Counted in this sample were 130,000 or so clones; about 90% of them appeared once. Roughly 7.5% of the sample comes from the top ten.

The paper's findings and limits, for the study overall: Conclusions about previously exposed vaccinees are limited, since just five to seven AZD1222 recipients were seropositive for SARS-CoV-2 at baseline. Because no day 14 peak-response samples were available, repertoires were characterized only after the peak T cell response. A significant rise in spike-specific TCR breadth and depth was observed after two AZD1222 doses relative to day 0 and relative to MenACWY recipients. The whole spike protein was spanned by vaccine-associated CD4 TCRs, and dominant responses were seen in regions 160-218 and 743-854. Reportedly, close to half of the unique spike-specific TCRs recognized epitopes lying outside the regions that are mutated in the B.1.351 and B.1.1.7 variants. Most participants were white British and females outnumbered males, and the authors suggested that clonal diversity may have been underestimated. In the small 56-69-year group, the increase in depth fell short of significance, most likely because of low power.

This TCR derives from an adult who received the MenACWY meningococcal vaccine as a control. Sample: peripheral blood, taken 28 days after the second dose of the MenACWY control vaccine.

The CDR3 here reads CASSLPSYEQYF. The DNA sequence is given as TGTGCCAGCAGCCTCCCGTCTTACGAGCAGTACTTC. The chain was built from TRBV28 and TRBJ2-7; the D segment cannot be called with confidence. The junction carries 10 bases between V and J, which are trimmed by 6 bases and 4 bases respectively. From the cysteine up to the phenylalanine, the CDR3 has a length of 12 residues. The read is trimmed to its CDR3 DNA, 36 bases read in frame from base 1. The germline V gene yields MDHEN for CDR1 and SYDVKM for CDR2.